This T cell receptor beta chain was recorded in a study of T cell repertoires in cytomegalovirus infection. Study in general: Peptides in the study included HLA-C-restricted and HLA-B-restricted CMV epitopes. Public TCR beta signature analysis indicated the presence of both CMV infection and matching HLA type. Findings and limits, study-wide: Within the response measured ex vivo, HLA-C-restricted CMV-specific TCR beta clonotypes were dominant. Cumulated frequencies of public TCR beta families served to identify carriers of CMV plus the relevant HLA.

TCRdb reprocessed the reads with MiXCR, giving one entry per CDR3 protein. The sample lists 110,000 to 150,000 distinct CDR3 sequences; more than 25% were seen once. The CDR3 length is 15 residues. Trimming removed 2 bases at V and 4 bases at J, with 11 bases between. The germline CDR1 and CDR2 sequences are SGHVS and FQNEAQ. This clonotype was observed at least ten times. The antigen is unknown. The sequenced sample was CD8+ T cells from cultured PBMCs, obtained from culture after CMV antigen stimulation. The TCR was taken from a human donor in good health (CMV status not recorded). Some clones in this sample may be carry-over from other donors' samples. The rearrangement uses TRBV7-8 and TRBJ2-2; the D gene is possibly TRBD2 (6 bases). The CDR3 bases are TGTGCCAGCAGCTTAAGTTGGCGGGGCACCGGGGAGCTGTTTTTT. Translated: CASSLSWRGTGELFF.